This TCR beta chain was identified during a study of cytomegalovirus exposure and HLA in healthy donors. A note on this clone: Antigen specificity is unknown.

13 Jbeta primers and 60 Vbeta primers were used for the PCR. Only in-frame clones appear in the TCRdb table, and some are missing; sequencing was by immunoSEQ multiplex PCR. Of around 180,000 clones in the sample, around 80% were seen once. Germline V lookup: CDR1 MGHRA, CDR2 YSYEKL. The CDR3 runs to 18 residues. Between the trimmed V and J ends, which lost 1 base and 5 bases, there was a span of 21 bases. Points from the study as a whole: For TCR beta chains, V- and J-gene trimming was later linked to a missense DCLRE1C variant. A few chains tied to CMV proved CMV antigen-specific in vitro.

At the time of sampling, donors were nominally healthy, though unrecorded immune exposures were likely. The genes are TRBV4-1 and TRBJ1-5; a possible D gene is TRBD1 (5 bases). Sequenced sample: PBMCs. The clonotype originates from a woman in her twenties or thirties in good health and CMV-seropositive. The CDR3 here is CASSQVGPGGRGDQPQHF. The DNA of the CDR3 is TGCGCCAGCAGCCAAGTGGGGCCAGGAGGGAGGGGAGATCAGCCCCAGCATTTT.